What follows is one T cell receptor (beta chain) and its context. Its antigen is not known. CDR1 and CDR2 (germline): SGHRS, YFSETQ. The CDR3 has 16 residues. Trimming removed 0 bases from V and 5 bases from J, with 17 bases in between. Per sample, a minimum of 6 million PBMCs were isolated. The data belong to a study of blood T cells in healthy people across ages. A second PCR of roughly 7 to 11 cycles used a sample-barcoded 5' primer and a J-beta primer mix. Unique molecular identifiers of 12 random nucleotides labeled each cDNA. Each CDR3 protein is one row after TCRdb ran MiXCR on the 5' RACE reads. The data show around 600,000 distinct CDR3 sequences, around half seen once. Study-level results: Diversity estimated from one million T cells was considered an underestimate. Both higher diversity and more naive CD4+ cells marked long-lived donors when set against aged donors.

The chain joins TRBV5-1 to TRBJ2-5, with D possibly called TRBD1 or TRBD2 (7 bases each). This receptor was taken from an elderly man in good health. The specimen was blood. Here the CDR3 DNA reads TGCGCCAGCAGCTTGGATGCAGGGGGGGCTGAGGAGACCCAGTACTTC. Protein: CASSLDAGGAEETQYF.